This is a list of T cell receptor beta chains from one sample in a study of blood T cell repertoires in COVID-19. Sequencing used immunoSEQ multiplex PCR; TCRdb keeps in-frame clones, though not all of them. Of roughly 140,000 clones listed, 84% are singletons. Sequences were obtained from peripheral blood. Receptors were obtained from a man in his 70s with acute or convalescent COVID-19. CDR3s include the opening cysteine and the closing phenylalanine or tryptophan. A D gene is named only where the DNA matches it firmly. Size is omitted from some rows. Given values are once, few, many or a class for expanded clones.

d_call clone_size j_call v_call cdr3_aa cdr3_nt
NA few TRBJ2-3 TRBV7-2 CASSSRKGLITDTQYF TGTGCCAGCAGCTCGAGAAAGGGACTGATCACAGATACGCAGTATTTT
NA NA TRBJ1-2 TRBV2 CASREQGFYGYTF TGTGCCAGCAGGGAACAGGGTTTCTATGGCTACACCTTC
NA NA TRBJ2-3 TRBV2 CASSTRRQSTDTQYF TGTGCCAGCAGTACCCGAAGACAGAGCACAGATACGCAGTATTTT
NA NA TRBJ2-1 TRBV24-1 CATSDFRDEQFF TGTGCCACCAGTGACTTCAGGGATGAGCAGTTCTTC
TRBD2 NA TRBJ2-7 TRBV10-3 CASQREENYEQYF TGTGCCTCGCAGCGGGAGGAAAACTACGAGCAGTACTTC
NA NA TRBJ2-5 TRBV5-1 CASSLTTDQETQYF TGCGCCAGCAGCTTGACAACCGACCAAGAGACCCAGTACTTC
TRBD2 NA TRBJ2-7 TRBV19 CASTTSGRAIEQYF TGTGCCAGTACAACGAGCGGGAGGGCCATCGAGCAGTACTTC
NA few TRBJ2-1 TRBV11-2 CASSLGSGVRLGEQFF TGTGCCAGCAGCTTAGGATCAGGGGTTCGGCTTGGTGAGCAGTTCTTC
TRBD1 once TRBJ2-3 TRBV28 CASNPGQAYTDTQYF TGTGCCAGCAATCCCGGACAGGCCTACACAGATACGCAGTATTTT
TRBD1 NA TRBJ1-2 TRBV7-9 CASSLLQGAKGNYGYTF TGTGCCAGCAGCTTACTACAGGGGGCGAAGGGTAACTATGGCTACACCTTC
NA NA TRBJ2-3 TRBV4-1 CASSQEEDDTDTQYF TGCGCCAGCAGCCAAGAGGAGGACGACACAGATACGCAGTATTTT
NA few TRBJ1-5 TRBV10-3 CAISKERGQPQHF TGTGCCATCAGTAAAGAAAGGGGTCAGCCCCAGCATTTT
TRBD1 NA TRBJ1-6 TRBV28 CASRATGDNSPLHF TGTGCCAGCAGAGCGACAGGGGATAATTCACCCCTCCACTTT
NA NA TRBJ1-1 TRBV5-4 CASSLGLREGTEAFF TGTGCCAGCAGTTTGGGTCTCAGGGAGGGCACTGAAGCTTTCTTT
NA NA TRBJ1-1 TRBV18 CASSPPVRDTEAFF TGTGCCAGCTCACCACCGGTTCGGGACACTGAAGCTTTCTTT
NA NA TRBJ1-4 TRBV5-4 CASRRSVATNEKLFF TGTGCCAGCAGGCGATCTGTGGCAACTAATGAAAAACTGTTTTTT
TRBD1 NA TRBJ2-2 TRBV29-1 CSVLRTGNTGELFF TGCAGCGTTCTCCGGACAGGGAACACCGGGGAGCTGTTTTTT
TRBD1 NA TRBJ1-5 TRBV29-1 CSVATTGGSQPQHF TGCAGCGTCGCCACGACAGGGGGCTCTCAGCCCCAGCATTTT
TRBD1 NA TRBJ1-2 TRBV7-2 CASSLGTGTGGHGYTF TGTGCCAGCAGCTTAGGGACCGGAACAGGGGGCCATGGCTACACCTTC
NA few TRBJ2-7 TRBV5-1 CASSPSGPTLPYEQYF TGCGCCAGCAGCCCGAGTGGGCCCACCCTACCCTACGAGCAGTACTTC
NA NA TRBJ1-1 TRBV7-9 CASSLDGVRANTEAFF TGTGCCAGCAGCTTAGACGGGGTTCGGGCCAACACTGAAGCTTTCTTT
NA NA TRBJ2-6 TRBV28 CASSLGSSGANVLTF TGTGCCAGCAGTTTAGGGAGCTCTGGGGCCAACGTCCTGACTTTC
TRBD1 many TRBJ2-6 TRBV19 CASSMGQGISGANVLTF TGTGCCAGTAGTATGGGACAGGGCATCTCTGGGGCCAACGTCCTGACTTTC